These 7 T cell receptor beta chains originate from one sample sequenced in a study of control samples from healthy donors and cancer patients. The protocol was immunoSEQ multiplex PCR, while the TCRdb copy is restricted to in-frame clones and leaves out a portion. The repertoire has 90,000 to 100,000 clones, approximately 81% of them found once; the top ten carry roughly a tenth. The sample consisted of blood. Receptor source: a woman in her 30s in good health.

A word on this clone: At one end, the junction sequence differs from germline, possibly due to a read error. The chain combines TRBV9 with TRBJ2-1, with TRBD2 identical over 8 bases. The CDR3 is 15 amino acids. The germline gives CDR1 SGDLS, CDR2 YYNGEE. The DNA for the CDR3 is TGTGCCAGCAGCGTAGGGACTAGCTCCTCCAATGAGCAGTTCTTC. Residues: CASSVGTSSSNEQFF.

V usage is TRBV19 and J usage is TRBJ1-4; 9 bases fit TRBD1. Trimming cost V 1 base and J 2 bases; bases outside gene matches: 2. This CDR3 is built from 16 residues. Germline V gives CDR1 LNHDA, CDR2 SQIVND (reference sequence). The CDR3 loop is CASSIGGTGTNEKLFF. The CDR3 region has the DNA TGTGCCAGTAGTATAGGAGGGACAGGGACTAATGAAAAACTGTTTTTT.

The chain has TRBV19 and TRBJ1-4, with D possibly matching TRBD1 (6 bases). CDR3 length: 15 amino acids. The germline V gene encodes CDR1 LNHDA and CDR2 SQIVND (reference sequence). V was cut by 1 base and J by 4 bases, with 10 bases left in between. CDR3 DNA sequence: TGTGCCAGTAGTATAGGAGGACAGTTTAATGAAAAACTGTTTTTT. Its protein product is CASSIGGQFNEKLFF.

This sequence joins TRBV2 and TRBJ1-1; TRBD1 might be the D (6 bases). Germline V CDR1 and CDR2: SNHLY, FYNNEI. This CDR3 is built from 13 residues. Trimming took off 3 bases at V and 5 bases at J, with 10 bases between the two ends. CDR3 in DNA: TGTGCCAGCAGTGAGACAAGGGGGACTGAAGCTTTCTTT. Its protein is CASSETRGTEAFF.

This clone was counted only a few times. The J gene is TRBJ2-7, the V gene TRBV29-1; D might be TRBD1 (6 bases). CDR1 is SQVTM and CDR2 is ANQGSEA in the germline V gene. The V and J ends lost 8 bases and 4 bases respectively, with 12 bases between them. This CDR3 contains 11 residues. The CDR3 DNA is TGCAGCTTCTCTACAGGGTACGAGCAGTACTTC. It is translated as CSFSTGYEQYF.

This clone came up a few times. The chain uses TRBV10-1 and TRBJ2-3; D may correspond to TRBD1 or TRBD2 (6 bases each). CDR1 is WNHNN and CDR2 is SYGVQD in the germline V gene (reference sequence). V lost 5 bases to trimming and J lost 4 bases, with 13 bases between them. This CDR3 spans 14 amino acids. The CDR3 sequence is CASSKGGGADTQYF. The CDR3 nucleotides read TGCGCCAGCAGTAAGGGGGGCGGCGCAGATACGCAGTATTTT.

The chain couples TRBV27 to TRBJ2-6; TRBD1 might be the D (5 bases). The CDR3 extends over 17 amino acids. Germline V gene sequence: CDR1 MNHEY, CDR2 SMNVEV (reference sequence). Trimming cost V 5 bases and J 0 bases, with 14 bases left between them. The CDR3 DNA is TGTGCCAGCAGTCTAAGGCCTGACAGCTCTGGGGCCAACGTCCTGACTTTC. This translates into CASSLRPDSSGANVLTF.